The 3 T cell receptor beta chains presented below share a single source sample, sequenced in a study of spatial heterogeneity in lung cancer. The time point was: sample taken at primary tumor resection. Via MiXCR, TCRdb re-called the 5' RACE reads, giving one row per CDR3 protein. Among about 45,000 distinct CDR3 sequences listed, approximately 14% were seen once. The material was PBMCs, obtained at surgery. The receptors come from a male donor with early-stage non-small cell lung cancer.

This clonotype came up many times. The CDR3 spells CASLRAGTDTQYF. The CDR3 DNA reads as TGTGCCAGCCTCAGGGCGGGGACAGATACGCAGTATTTT. V gene TRBV6-6 combines with J gene TRBJ2-3; maybe TRBD2 (6 bases). The ends were cut back, 8 bases at V and 3 bases at J, with 12 bases in the middle. In germline, CDR1 is MNHNY, CDR2 SVGAGI (reference sequence). The CDR3 is made up of 13 amino acids.

V usage is TRBV19 and J usage is TRBJ1-3; D gene ambiguous. The germline V and J ends were trimmed by 5 bases and 4 bases, with 15 bases remaining between them. The germline gives CDR1 LNHDA, CDR2 SQIVND (reference sequence). The CDR3 contains 15 residues. CDR3 nucleotide sequence: TGTGCCAGTAGTCCCCTGGTGTGGGAAGGAAACACCATATATTTT. Translation gives CASSPLVWEGNTIYF. Drawing the rest from reference TRBV19 and TRBJ1-3, the complete variable domain is DGGITQSPKYLFRKEGQNVTLSCEQNLNHDAMYWYRQDPGQGLRLIYYSQIVNDFQKGDIAEGYSVSREKKESFPLTVTSAQKNPTAFYLCASSPLVWEGNTIYFGEGSWLTVV.

This chain connects TRBV5-6 to TRBJ1-1; TRBD1 might be the D (6 bases). V gave up 5 bases and J gave up 3 bases, with 11 bases separating them. This CDR3 is 13 amino acids long. CDR1 SGHDT and CDR2 YYEEEE come from the germline V gene. The CDR3 is CASSRTGYTEAFF. The CDR3 nucleotides read TGTGCCAGCAGTCGTACAGGGTACACTGAAGCTTTCTTT.